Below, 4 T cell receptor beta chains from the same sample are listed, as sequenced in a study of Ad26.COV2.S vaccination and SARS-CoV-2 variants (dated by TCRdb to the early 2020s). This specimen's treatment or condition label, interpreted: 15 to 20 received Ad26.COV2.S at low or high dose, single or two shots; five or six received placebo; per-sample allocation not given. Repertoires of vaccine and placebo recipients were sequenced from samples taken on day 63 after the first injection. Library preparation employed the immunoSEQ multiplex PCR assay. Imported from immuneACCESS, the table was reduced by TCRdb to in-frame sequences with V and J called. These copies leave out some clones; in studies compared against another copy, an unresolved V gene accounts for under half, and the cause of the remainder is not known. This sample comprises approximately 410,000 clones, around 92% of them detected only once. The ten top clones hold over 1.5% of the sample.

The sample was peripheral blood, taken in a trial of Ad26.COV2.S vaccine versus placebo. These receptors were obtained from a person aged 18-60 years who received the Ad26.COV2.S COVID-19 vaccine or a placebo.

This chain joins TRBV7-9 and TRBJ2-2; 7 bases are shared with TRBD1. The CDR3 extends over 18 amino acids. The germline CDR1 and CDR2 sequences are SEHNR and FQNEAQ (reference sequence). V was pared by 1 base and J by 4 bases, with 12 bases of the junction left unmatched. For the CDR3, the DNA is TGTGCCAGCAGCTTAGGGACAGGCGTACGAGGGGGCACCGGGGAGCTGTTTTTT. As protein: CASSLGTGVRGGTGELFF.

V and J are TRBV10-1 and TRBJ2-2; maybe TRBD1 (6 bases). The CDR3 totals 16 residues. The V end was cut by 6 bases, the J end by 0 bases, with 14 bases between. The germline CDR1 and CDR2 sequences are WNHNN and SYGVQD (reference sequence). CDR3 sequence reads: CASRKTGQTNTGELFF. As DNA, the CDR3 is TGCGCCAGCAGAAAGACAGGACAGACGAACACCGGGGAGCTGTTTTTT.

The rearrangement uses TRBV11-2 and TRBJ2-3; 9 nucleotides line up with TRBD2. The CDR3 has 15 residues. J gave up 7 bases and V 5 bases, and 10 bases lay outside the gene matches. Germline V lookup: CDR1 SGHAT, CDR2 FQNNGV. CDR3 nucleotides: TGTGCCAGCAGCCGACCGCGGGGGGGCCTGAATACGCAGTATTTT. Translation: CASSRPRGGLNTQYF.

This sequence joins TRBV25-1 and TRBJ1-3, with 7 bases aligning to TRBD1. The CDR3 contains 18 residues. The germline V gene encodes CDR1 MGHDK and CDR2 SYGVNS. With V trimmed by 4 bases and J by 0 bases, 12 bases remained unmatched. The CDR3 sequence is CASSALHRTGPSGNTIYF. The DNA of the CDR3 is TGTGCCAGCAGTGCTTTACACCGGACAGGACCCTCTGGAAACACCATATATTTT.